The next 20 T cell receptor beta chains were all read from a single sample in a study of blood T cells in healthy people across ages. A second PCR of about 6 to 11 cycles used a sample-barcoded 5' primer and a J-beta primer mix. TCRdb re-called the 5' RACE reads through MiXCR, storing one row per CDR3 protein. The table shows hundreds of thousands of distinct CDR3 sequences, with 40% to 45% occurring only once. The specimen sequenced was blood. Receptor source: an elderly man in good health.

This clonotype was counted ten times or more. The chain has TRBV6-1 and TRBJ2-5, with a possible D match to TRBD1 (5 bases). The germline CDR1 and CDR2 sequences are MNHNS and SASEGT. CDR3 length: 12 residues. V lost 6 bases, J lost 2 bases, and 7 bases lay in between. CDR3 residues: CASSQGQETQYF. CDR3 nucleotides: TGTGCCAGCAGCCAGGGACAAGAGACCCAGTACTTC.

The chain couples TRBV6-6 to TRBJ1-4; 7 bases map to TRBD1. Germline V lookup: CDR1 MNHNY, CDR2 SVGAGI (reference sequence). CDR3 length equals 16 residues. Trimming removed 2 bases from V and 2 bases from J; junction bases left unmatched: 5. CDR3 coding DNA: TGTGCCAGCAGTTACGAGAGGGGGCTCACTAATGAAAAACTGTTTTTT. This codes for CASSYERGLTNEKLFF.

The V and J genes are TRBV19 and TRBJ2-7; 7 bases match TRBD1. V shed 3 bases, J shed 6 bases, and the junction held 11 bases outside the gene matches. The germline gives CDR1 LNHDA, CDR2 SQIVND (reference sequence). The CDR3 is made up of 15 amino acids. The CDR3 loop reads CASSIGGQGVGEQYF. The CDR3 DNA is TGTGCCAGTAGTATTGGGGGTCAGGGGGTCGGCGAGCAGTACTTC.

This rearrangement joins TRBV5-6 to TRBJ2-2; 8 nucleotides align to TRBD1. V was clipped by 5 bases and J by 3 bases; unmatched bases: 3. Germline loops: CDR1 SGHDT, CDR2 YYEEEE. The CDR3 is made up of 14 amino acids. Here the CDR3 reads CASRGDRYTGELFF. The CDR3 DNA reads TGTGCCAGCAGGGGGGACAGGTACACCGGGGAGCTGTTTTTT.

CDR3 region: CASSPQPNQGAYEQYF. Here the CDR3 DNA reads TGTGCCAGCAGCCCCCAACCTAATCAGGGTGCCTACGAGCAGTACTTC. The chain has TRBV11-2 and TRBJ2-7; possibly TRBD1 for D (5 bases). V was pared by 5 bases and J by 2 bases, with 19 bases between. Looked up from germline, CDR1 is SGHAT and CDR2 is FQNNGV. The CDR3 has 16 amino acids.

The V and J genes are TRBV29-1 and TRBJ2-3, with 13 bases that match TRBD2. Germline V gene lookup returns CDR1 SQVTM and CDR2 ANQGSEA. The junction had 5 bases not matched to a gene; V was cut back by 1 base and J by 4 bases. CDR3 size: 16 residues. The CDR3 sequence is CSVEGTSGRGADTQYF. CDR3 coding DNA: TGCAGCGTTGAAGGGACTAGCGGGAGAGGGGCAGATACGCAGTATTTT.

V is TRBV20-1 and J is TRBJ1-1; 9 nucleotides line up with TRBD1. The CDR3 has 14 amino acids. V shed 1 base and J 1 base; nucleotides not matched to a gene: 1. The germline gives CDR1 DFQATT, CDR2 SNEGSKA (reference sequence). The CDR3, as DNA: TGCAGTGCTAGAGGGGACAGGGCGAACACTGAAGCTTTCTTT. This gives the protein CSARGDRANTEAFF.

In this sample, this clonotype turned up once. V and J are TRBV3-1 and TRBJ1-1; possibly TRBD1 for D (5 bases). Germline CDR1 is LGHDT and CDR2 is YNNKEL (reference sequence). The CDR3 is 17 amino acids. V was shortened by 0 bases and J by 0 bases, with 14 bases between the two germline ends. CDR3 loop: CASSQDLGANLNTEAFF. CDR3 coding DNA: TGTGCCAGCAGCCAAGATCTTGGGGCAAACCTGAACACTGAAGCTTTCTTT.

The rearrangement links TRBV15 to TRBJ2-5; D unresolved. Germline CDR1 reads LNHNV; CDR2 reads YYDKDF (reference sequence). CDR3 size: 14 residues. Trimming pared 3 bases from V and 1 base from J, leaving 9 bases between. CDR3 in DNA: TGTGCCACCAGCAGCGCCAGCGTCCAAGAGACCCAGTACTTC. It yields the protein CATSSASVQETQYF.

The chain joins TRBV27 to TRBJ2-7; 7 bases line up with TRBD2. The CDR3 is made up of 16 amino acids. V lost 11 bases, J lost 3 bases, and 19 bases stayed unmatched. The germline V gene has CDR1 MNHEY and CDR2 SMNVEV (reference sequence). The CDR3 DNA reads TGTGCCGCCTCGCTGGGGGGGGTGTCGGACCGCTACGAGCAGTACTTC. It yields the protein CAASLGGVSDRYEQYF.

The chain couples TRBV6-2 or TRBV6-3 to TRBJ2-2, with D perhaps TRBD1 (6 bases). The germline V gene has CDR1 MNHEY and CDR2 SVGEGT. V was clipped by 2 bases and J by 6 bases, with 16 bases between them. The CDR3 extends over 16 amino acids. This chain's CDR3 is CASSYPTGTHAGELFF. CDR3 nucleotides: TGTGCCAGCAGTTACCCCACCGGGACACACGCCGGGGAGCTGTTTTTT.

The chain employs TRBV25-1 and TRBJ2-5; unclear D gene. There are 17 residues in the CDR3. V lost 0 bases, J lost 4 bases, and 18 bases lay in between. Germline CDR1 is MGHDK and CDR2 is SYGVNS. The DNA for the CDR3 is TGTGCCAGCAGTGAATATTCGACCCGCTTGCCGGCAGAGACCCAGTACTTC. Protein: CASSEYSTRLPAETQYF.

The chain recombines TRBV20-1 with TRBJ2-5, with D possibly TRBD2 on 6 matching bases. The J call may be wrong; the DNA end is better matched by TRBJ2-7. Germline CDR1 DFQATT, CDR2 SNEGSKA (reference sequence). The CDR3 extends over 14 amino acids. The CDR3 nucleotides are TGCAGTGCTTCTCTGGCGGGACCCGCGTACGAGCAGTACTTC. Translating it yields CSASLAGPAYEQYF.

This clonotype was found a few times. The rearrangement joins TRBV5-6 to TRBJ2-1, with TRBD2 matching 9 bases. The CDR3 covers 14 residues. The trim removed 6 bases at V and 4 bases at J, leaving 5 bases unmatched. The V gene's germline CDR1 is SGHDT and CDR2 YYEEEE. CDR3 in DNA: TGTGCCAGCATCCAGCGGGAGGCTTACAATGAGCAGTTCTTC. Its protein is CASIQREAYNEQFF.

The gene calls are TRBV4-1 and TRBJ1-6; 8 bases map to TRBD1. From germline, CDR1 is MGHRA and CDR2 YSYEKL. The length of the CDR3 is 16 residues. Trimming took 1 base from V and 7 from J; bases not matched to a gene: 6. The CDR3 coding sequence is TGCGCCAGCAGCCAAGTACAGGGGGTTAGGAATTCACCCCTCCACTTT. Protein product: CASSQVQGVRNSPLHF.

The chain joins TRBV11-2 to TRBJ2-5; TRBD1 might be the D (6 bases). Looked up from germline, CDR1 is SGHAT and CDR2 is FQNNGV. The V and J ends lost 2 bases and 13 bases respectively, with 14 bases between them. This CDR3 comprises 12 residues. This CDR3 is CASSLITGISYF. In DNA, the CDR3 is TGTGCCAGCAGCTTAATAACAGGGATTTCGTACTTC.

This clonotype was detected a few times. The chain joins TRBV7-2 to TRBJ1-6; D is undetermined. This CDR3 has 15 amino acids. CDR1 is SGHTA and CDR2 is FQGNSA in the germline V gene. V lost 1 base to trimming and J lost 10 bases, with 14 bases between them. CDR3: CASSLGGQTDSPLHF. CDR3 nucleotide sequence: TGTGCCAGCAGCTTAGGAGGCCAGACCGACTCACCCCTCCACTTT.

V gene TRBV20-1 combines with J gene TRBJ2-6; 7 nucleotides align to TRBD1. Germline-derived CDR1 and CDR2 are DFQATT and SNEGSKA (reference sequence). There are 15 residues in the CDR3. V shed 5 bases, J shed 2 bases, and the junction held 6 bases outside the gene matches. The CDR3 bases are TGCAGTGCTCCACCCGGGACAGCTGGGGCCAACGTCCTGACTTTC. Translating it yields CSAPPGTAGANVLTF.

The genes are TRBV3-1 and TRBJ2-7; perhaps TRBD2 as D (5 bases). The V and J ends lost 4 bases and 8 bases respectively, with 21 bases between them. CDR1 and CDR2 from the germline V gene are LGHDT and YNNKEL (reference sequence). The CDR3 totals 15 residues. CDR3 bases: TGTGCCAGCAGCCCCGGGGTAGCCCGTACGGGAAAGCAGTACTTC. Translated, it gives CASSPGVARTGKQYF.

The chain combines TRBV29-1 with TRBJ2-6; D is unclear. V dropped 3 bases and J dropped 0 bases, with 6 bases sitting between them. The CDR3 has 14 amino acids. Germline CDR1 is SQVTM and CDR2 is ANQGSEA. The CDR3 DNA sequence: TGCAGCGTTGACGGTACCTCTGGGGCCAACGTCCTGACTTTC. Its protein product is CSVDGTSGANVLTF.